This T cell receptor beta chain was recorded in a study of T cell responses to AZD1222 COVID-19 vaccine. Clones were read by immunoSEQ multiplex PCR, and TCRdb kept only the in-frame ones, dropping some. This sample has about 100,000 clones; approximately 91% occur once, and the top ten carry under 2%. Germline CDR1 LNHDA, CDR2 SQIVND (reference sequence). V lost 0 bases and J lost 0; bases outside the gene matches: 4. This CDR3 comprises 17 residues. The chain couples TRBV19 to TRBJ2-3; 9 bases line up with TRBD2. This specimen was peripheral blood, taken on day 0 of AZD1222 vaccination. The sequence was obtained from an adult in good health. For the CDR3, the DNA is TGTGCCAGTAGTATAGAAGGCGCGGGAGGGAGCACAGATACGCAGTATTTT. Translating it yields CASSIEGAGGSTDTQYF.